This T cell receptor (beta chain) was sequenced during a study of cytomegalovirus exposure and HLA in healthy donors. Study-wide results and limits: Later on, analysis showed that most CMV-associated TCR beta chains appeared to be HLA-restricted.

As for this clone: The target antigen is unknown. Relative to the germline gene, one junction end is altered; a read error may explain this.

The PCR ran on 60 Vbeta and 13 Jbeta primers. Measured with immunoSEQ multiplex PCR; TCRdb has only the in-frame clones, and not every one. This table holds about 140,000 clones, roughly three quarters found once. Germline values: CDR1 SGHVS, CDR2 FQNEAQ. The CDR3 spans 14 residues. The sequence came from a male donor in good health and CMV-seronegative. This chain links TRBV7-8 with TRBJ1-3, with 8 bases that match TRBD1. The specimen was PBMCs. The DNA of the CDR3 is TGTGCCCGCAGCTCAGACAGGGGTGGAAACACCATATATTTT. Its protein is CARSSDRGGNTIYF.